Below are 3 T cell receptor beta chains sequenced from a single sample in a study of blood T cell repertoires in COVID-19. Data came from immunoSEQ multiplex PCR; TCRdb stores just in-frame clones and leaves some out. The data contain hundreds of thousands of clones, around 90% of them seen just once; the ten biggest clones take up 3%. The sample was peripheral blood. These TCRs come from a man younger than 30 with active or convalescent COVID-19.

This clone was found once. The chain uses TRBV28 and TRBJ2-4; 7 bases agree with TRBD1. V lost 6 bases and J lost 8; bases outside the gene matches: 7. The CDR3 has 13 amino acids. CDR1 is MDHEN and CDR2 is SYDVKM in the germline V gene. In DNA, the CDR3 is TGTGCCAGCAGGCGACAGGGTGGGGACATTCAGTACTTC. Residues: CASRRQGGDIQYF.

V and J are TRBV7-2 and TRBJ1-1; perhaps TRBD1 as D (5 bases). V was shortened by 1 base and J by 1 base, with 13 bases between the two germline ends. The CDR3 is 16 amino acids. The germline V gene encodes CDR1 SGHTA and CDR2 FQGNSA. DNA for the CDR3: TGTGCCAGCAGCTTAGGAGTCGGGCAGGGGAACACTGAAGCTTTCTTT. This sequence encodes CASSLGVGQGNTEAFF.

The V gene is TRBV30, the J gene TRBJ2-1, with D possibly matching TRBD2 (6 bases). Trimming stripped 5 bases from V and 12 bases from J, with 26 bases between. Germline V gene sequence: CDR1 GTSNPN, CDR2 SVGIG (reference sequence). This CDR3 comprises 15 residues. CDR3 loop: CAWGAGGAAPSAQFF. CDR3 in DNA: TGTGCCTGGGGGGCCGGAGGGGCCGCCCCTTCAGCGCAGTTCTTC.